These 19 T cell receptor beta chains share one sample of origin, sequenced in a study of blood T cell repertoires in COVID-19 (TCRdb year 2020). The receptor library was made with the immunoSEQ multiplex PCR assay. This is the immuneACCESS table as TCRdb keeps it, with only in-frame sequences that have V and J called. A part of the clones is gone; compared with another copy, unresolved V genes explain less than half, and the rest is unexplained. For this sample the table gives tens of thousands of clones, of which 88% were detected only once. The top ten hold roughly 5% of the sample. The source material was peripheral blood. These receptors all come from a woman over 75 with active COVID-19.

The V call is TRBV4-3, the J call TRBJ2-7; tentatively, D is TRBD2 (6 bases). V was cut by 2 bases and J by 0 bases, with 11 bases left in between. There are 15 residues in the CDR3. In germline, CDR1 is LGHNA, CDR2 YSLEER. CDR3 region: CASSQRVSGSYEQYF. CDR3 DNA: TGCGCCAGCAGCCAAAGAGTTAGCGGCTCCTACGAGCAGTACTTC.

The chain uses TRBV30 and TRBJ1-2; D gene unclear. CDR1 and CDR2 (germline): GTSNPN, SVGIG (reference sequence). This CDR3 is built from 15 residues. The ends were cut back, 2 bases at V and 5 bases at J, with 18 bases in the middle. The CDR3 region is CAWSLNRERRYGYTF. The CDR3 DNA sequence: TGTGCCTGGAGTCTTAACCGGGAAAGGCGTTATGGCTACACCTTC.

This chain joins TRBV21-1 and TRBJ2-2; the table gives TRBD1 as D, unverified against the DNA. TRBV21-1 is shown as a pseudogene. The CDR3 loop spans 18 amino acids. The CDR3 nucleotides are TGTGCCAGCAGCAAAAGAGCTAACAGTTCCCTACGTCCGGGGGAGCTGTTTTTT. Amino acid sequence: CASSKRANSSLRPGELFF.

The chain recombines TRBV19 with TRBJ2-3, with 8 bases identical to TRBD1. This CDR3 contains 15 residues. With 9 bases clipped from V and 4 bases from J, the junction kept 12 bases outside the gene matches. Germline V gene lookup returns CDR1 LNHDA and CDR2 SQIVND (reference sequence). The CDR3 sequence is CASQSTGGRSDTQYF. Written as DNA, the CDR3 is TGTGCCAGCCAGTCCACAGGGGGTCGATCAGATACGCAGTATTTT.

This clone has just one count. In DNA form, the CDR3 reads TGTGCCAACCAAAAGGGGACAGACAATGAGCAGTTCTTC. Its protein product is CANQKGTDNEQFF. V usage is TRBV12-3 or TRBV12-4 and J usage is TRBJ2-1; 7 bases line up with TRBD1. The V and J ends lost 10 bases and 5 bases, in that order; junction bases with no gene match: 8. This CDR3 comprises 13 residues.

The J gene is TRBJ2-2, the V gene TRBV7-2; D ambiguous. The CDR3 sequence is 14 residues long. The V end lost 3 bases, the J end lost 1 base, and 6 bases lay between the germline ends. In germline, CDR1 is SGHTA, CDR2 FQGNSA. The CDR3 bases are TGTGCCAGCAGCTTCTCGGGGAACACCGGGGAGCTGTTTTTT. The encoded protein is CASSFSGNTGELFF.

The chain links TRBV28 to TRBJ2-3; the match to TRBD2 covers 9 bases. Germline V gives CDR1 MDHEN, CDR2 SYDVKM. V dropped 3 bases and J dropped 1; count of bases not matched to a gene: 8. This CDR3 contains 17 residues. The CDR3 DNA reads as TGTGCCAGCAGTTTTTCGGGACTAGCACAACGCACAGATACGCAGTATTTT. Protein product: CASSFSGLAQRTDTQYF.

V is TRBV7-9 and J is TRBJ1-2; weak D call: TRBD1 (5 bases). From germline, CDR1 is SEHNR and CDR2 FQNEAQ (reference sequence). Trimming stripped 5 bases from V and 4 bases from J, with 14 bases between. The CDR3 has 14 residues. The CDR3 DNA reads TGTGCCAGCAGCGGGGGGACGGCCGCCTATGGCTACACCTTC. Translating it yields CASSGGTAAYGYTF.

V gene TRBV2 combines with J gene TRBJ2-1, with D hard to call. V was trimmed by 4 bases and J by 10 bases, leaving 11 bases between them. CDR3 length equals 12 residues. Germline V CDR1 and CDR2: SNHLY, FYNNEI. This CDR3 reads CASSVLETEQFF. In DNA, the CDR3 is TGTGCCAGCAGTGTGTTGGAGACGGAGCAGTTCTTC.

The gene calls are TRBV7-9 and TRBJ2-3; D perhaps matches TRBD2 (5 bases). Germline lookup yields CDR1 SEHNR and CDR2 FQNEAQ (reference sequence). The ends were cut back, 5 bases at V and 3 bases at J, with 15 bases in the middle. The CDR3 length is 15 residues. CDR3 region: CASSPGVGRTDTQYF. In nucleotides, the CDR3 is TGTGCCAGCAGCCCCGGGGTGGGCCGGACAGATACGCAGTATTTT. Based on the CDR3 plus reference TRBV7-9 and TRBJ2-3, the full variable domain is DTGVSQNPRHKITKRGQNVTFRCDPISEHNRLYWYRQTLGQGPEFLTYFQNEAQLEKSRLLSDRFSAERPKGSFSTLEIQRTEQGDSAMYLCASSPGVGRTDTQYFGPGTRLTVL.

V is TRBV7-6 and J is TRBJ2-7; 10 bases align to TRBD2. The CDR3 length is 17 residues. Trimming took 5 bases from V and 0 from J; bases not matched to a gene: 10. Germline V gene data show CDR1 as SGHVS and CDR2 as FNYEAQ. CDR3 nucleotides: TGTGCCAGCAGCCAAGCCCCAGGACTAGCGGCCTCCTACGAGCAGTACTTC. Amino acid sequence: CASSQAPGLAASYEQYF.

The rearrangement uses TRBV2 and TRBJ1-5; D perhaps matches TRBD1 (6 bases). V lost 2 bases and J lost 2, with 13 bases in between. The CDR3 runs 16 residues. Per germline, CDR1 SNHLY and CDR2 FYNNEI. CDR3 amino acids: CASSETAGAGNQPQHF. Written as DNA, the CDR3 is TGTGCCAGCAGTGAAACCGCAGGGGCTGGCAATCAGCCCCAGCATTTT.

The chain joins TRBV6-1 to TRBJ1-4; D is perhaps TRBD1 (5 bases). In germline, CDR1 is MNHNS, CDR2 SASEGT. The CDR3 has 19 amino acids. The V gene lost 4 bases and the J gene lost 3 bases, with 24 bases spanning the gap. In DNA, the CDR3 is TGTGCCAGCAGTGCTTATTCGGGACCTTCTACGGGAGCTAATGAAAAACTGTTTTTT. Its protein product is CASSAYSGPSTGANEKLFF.

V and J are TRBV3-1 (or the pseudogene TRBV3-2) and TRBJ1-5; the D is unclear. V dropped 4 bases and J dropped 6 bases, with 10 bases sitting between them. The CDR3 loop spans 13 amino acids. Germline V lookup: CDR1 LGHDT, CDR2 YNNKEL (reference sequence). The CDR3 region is CASSPREFQPQHF. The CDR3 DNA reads TGTGCCAGCAGCCCTCGCGAGTTTCAGCCCCAGCATTTT.

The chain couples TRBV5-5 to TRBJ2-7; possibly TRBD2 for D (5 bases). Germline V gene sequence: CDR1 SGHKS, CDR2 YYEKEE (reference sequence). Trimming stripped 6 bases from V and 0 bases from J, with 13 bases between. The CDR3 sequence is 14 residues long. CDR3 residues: CASNNIGLSYEQYF. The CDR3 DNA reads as TGTGCCAGCAACAACATCGGACTCTCCTACGAGCAGTACTTC.

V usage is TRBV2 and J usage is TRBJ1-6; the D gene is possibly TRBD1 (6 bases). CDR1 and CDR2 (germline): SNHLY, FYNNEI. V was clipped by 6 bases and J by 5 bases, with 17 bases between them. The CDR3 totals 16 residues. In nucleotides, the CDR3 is TGTGCCAGCAGCGTACGGGGGGCGGCAGATAATTCACCCCTCCACTTT. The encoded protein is CASSVRGAADNSPLHF.

In nucleotides, the CDR3 is TGCAGCGAGGGACAAAACTATGGCTACACCTTC. This sequence encodes CSEGQNYGYTF. The V call is TRBV29-1, the J call TRBJ1-2; tentative D call: TRBD1 (6 bases). Germline V gene sequence: CDR1 SQVTM, CDR2 ANQGSEA. CDR3 length equals 11 residues. V was shortened by 7 bases and J by 2 bases, with 8 bases between the two germline ends.

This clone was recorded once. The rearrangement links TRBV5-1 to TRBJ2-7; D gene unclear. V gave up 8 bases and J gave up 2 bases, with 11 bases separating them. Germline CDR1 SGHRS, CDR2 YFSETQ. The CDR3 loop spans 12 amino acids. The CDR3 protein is CASYDTPYEQYF. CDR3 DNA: TGCGCCAGTTATGACACCCCCTACGAGCAGTACTTC.

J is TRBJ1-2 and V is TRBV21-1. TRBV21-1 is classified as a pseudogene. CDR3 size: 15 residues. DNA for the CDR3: TGTGCCAGCAGCAAACACGGGGGGCATAACTATGGCTACACCTTC. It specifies CASSKHGGHNYGYTF.